These 20 T cell receptor beta chains came from one sample sequenced in a study of blood T cell repertoires in COVID-19. Using immunoSEQ multiplex PCR, the repertoire was profiled, and TCRdb retains in-frame clones only, with some absent. The sample comprises hundreds of thousands of clones, 80% to 90% of which are singletons, and about 12% rests with the top ten. Sequenced material: peripheral blood. These receptors originate from a woman in her sixties or seventies with COVID-19, enrolled during active disease.

This clone appeared once. The rearrangement joins TRBV12-5 to TRBJ2-7, with 9 bases identical to TRBD1. The CDR3 spans 18 residues. Looked up from germline, CDR1 is LGHNT and CDR2 is FRNRAP. V shed 0 bases, J shed 2 bases, and the junction held 11 bases outside the gene matches. The DNA of the CDR3 is TGTGCTAGTGGTTTGGTAGAGAATCATGGACAGGGGACCTACGAGCAGTACTTC. Its translation: CASGLVENHGQGTYEQYF.

The chain carries TRBV5-4 and TRBJ2-5; perhaps TRBD1 as D (6 bases). V shed 2 bases and J shed 5 bases, with 16 bases lying between them. The germline V gene encodes CDR1 SGHNT and CDR2 YYREEE (reference sequence). The CDR3 has 15 amino acids. The CDR3, as DNA: TGTGCCAGCAGCTTACGGCAGGGGCGAGGGGAGACCCAGTACTTC. Translating it yields CASSLRQGRGETQYF.

This clone was detected only a few times. The genes are TRBV7-2 and TRBJ1-2; D ambiguous. The germline V gene has CDR1 SGHTA and CDR2 FQGNSA. This CDR3 has 13 amino acids. The ends were cut back, 7 bases at V and 6 bases at J, with 15 bases in the middle. The CDR3 DNA is TGTGCCAGCACCCGAGATCGAATTAATGGCTACACCTTC. It translates to CASTRDRINGYTF.

This clone was counted a few times. This chain links TRBV2 with TRBJ1-5; D is perhaps TRBD1 (5 bases). Germline CDR1 SNHLY, CDR2 FYNNEI. Trimming shortened V by 5 bases and J by 0 bases, and 11 bases separated the two germline ends. This CDR3 contains 15 residues. The CDR3 nucleotides are TGTGCCAGCAGTAAGGGGACTGGTAGCAATCAGCCCCAGCATTTT. Protein sequence: CASSKGTGSNQPQHF.

The V call is TRBV5-1, the J call TRBJ2-6; perhaps TRBD1 as D (5 bases). The CDR3 is made up of 16 amino acids. The germline V gene encodes CDR1 SGHRS and CDR2 YFSETQ. The ends were cut back, 0 bases at V and 0 bases at J, with 7 bases in the middle. The CDR3 DNA reads as TGCGCCAGCAGCTTGGCAGGGATCTCTGGGGCCAACGTCCTGACTTTC. It specifies CASSLAGISGANVLTF.

This rearrangement joins TRBV4-1 to TRBJ1-2, with 8 positions matching TRBD1. Germline V gene sequence: CDR1 MGHRA, CDR2 YSYEKL. The CDR3 spans 15 residues. Trimming at V came to 1 base and at J to 0 bases, leaving 1 base not matched to a gene. The CDR3 loop is CASSQGDRPNYGYTF. The CDR3 DNA reads as TGCGCCAGCAGCCAAGGGGACAGGCCTAACTATGGCTACACCTTC.

The V and J genes are TRBV5-4 and TRBJ1-2; 8 bases map to TRBD1. This CDR3 has 14 amino acids. The germline V gene has CDR1 SGHNT and CDR2 YYREEE (reference sequence). V shed 3 bases, J shed 4 bases, and the junction held 5 bases outside the gene matches. CDR3 nucleotides: TGTGCCAGCAGCTCAGACAGGGGAAGCTATGGCTACACCTTC. It specifies CASSSDRGSYGYTF.

The chain couples TRBV18 to TRBJ1-4; 7 nucleotides align to TRBD1. This CDR3 comprises 16 residues. Germline CDR1 KGHSH, CDR2 LQKENI. V was clipped by 6 bases and J by 8 bases; unmatched bases: 15. CDR3 DNA: TGTGCCAGCTCCCAAATTGCCGGGACAGCAATGGAAAAACTGTTTTTT. This sequence encodes CASSQIAGTAMEKLFF.

V and J are TRBV30 and TRBJ2-3; 11 nucleotides match TRBD2. The CDR3 length is 20 residues. Germline V gene data show CDR1 as GTSNPN and CDR2 as SVGIG (reference sequence). J gave up 0 bases and V 2 bases, and 16 bases lay outside the gene matches. CDR3 in amino acids: CAWSPKMGRTSGLSTDTQYF. CDR3 DNA: TGTGCCTGGAGTCCGAAAATGGGACGGACTAGCGGGCTTAGCACAGATACGCAGTATTTT. Complete variable domain (other parts from reference TRBV30 and TRBJ2-3): SQTIHQWPATLVQPVGSPLSLECTVEGTSNPNLYWYRQAAGRGLQLLFYSVGIGQISSEVPQNLSASRPQDRQFILSSKKLLLSDSGFYLCAWSPKMGRTSGLSTDTQYFGPGTRLTVL.

The chain combines TRBV7-9 with TRBJ2-3; no clear D gene. Germline values: CDR1 SEHNR, CDR2 FQNEAQ (reference sequence). The V and J ends lost 4 bases and 0 bases respectively, with 8 bases between them. The CDR3 has 14 amino acids. CDR3 sequence: CASSSTPSTDTQYF. The CDR3 nucleotides are TGTGCCAGCAGCTCAACTCCTAGCACAGATACGCAGTATTTT. Drawing the rest from reference TRBV7-9 and TRBJ2-3, the complete variable domain is DTGVSQNPRHKITKRGQNVTFRCDPISEHNRLYWYRQTLGQGPEFLTYFQNEAQLEKSRLLSDRFSAERPKGSFSTLEIQRTEQGDSAMYLCASSSTPSTDTQYFGPGTRLTVL.

CDR3 residues: CASSDSRRQGSAGELFF. In DNA form, the CDR3 reads TGTGCCAGCAGTGACTCTCGTAGACAGGGTTCGGCCGGGGAGCTGTTTTTT. The chain uses TRBV6-4 and TRBJ2-2; 7 bases are shared with TRBD1. Trimming took 0 bases from V and 6 from J; bases not matched to a gene: 10. Germline CDR1 and CDR2: MRHNA and SNTAGT. This CDR3 is 17 amino acids long.

J is TRBJ2-1 and V is TRBV13; 9 bases map to TRBD1. This CDR3 has 15 residues. Germline V gives CDR1 PRHDT, CDR2 FYEKMQ (reference sequence). Trimming cost V 5 bases and J 4 bases; bases outside gene matches: 6. CDR3 coding DNA: TGTGCCAGCAGCCCGGGGACAGGGCTATACAATGAGCAGTTCTTC. As protein: CASSPGTGLYNEQFF.

This clone came up once. The rearrangement joins TRBV28 to TRBJ2-3; TRBD2 agrees at 12 bases. Germline loops: CDR1 MDHEN, CDR2 SYDVKM. Trimming cost V 5 bases and J 3 bases; bases outside gene matches: 12. The CDR3 runs to 18 residues. CDR3 sequence (DNA): TGTGCCAGCAGTATGACTAGCGGGGGATGGGGGGGGACAGATACGCAGTATTTT. It codes for CASSMTSGGWGGTDTQYF.

This clone was picked up many times. The rearrangement joins TRBV18 to TRBJ2-7; D unresolved. The CDR3 extends over 13 amino acids. Trimming took off 0 bases at V and 0 bases at J, with 3 bases between the two ends. CDR1 is KGHSH, CDR2 LQKENI, per germline. Here the CDR3 DNA reads TGTGCCAGCTCACCACCCCGCTCCTACGAGCAGTACTTC. It specifies CASSPPRSYEQYF.

The chain joins TRBV4-3 to TRBJ1-2, with D perhaps TRBD1 (5 bases). V gave up 0 bases and J gave up 4 bases, with 12 bases separating them. CDR1 LGHNA and CDR2 YSLEER come from the germline V gene. The CDR3 is 15 amino acids. The CDR3 bases are TGCGCCAGCAGCCAAGATGTAGGGGAGGGCTATGGCTACACCTTC. This codes for CASSQDVGEGYGYTF.

This clone was seen a handful of times. The chain joins TRBV29-1 to TRBJ2-2; D might be TRBD1 (6 bases). This CDR3 region has 14 residues. Germline V gene sequence: CDR1 SQVTM, CDR2 ANQGSEA. Trimming shortened V by 5 bases and J by 4 bases, and 14 bases separated the two germline ends. The CDR3 protein is CSVFQGSPTGELFF. The DNA for the CDR3 is TGCAGCGTTTTCCAGGGGTCTCCCACCGGGGAGCTGTTTTTT.

The chain links TRBV7-3 to TRBJ1-1; TRBD1 might be the D (5 bases). Trimming stripped 5 bases from V and 3 bases from J, with 10 bases between. This CDR3 has 13 amino acids. CDR1 is SGHTA and CDR2 is FQGTGA in the germline V gene. CDR3 residues: CASSIKGDTEAFF. As DNA, the CDR3 is TGTGCCAGCAGCATTAAAGGGGACACTGAAGCTTTCTTT.

This clone was seen just once. The chain links TRBV7-6 to TRBJ2-2, with a tentative D call TRBD2 (7 bases). Trimming cost V 0 bases and J 0 bases, with 11 bases left between them. Germline V lookup: CDR1 SGHVS, CDR2 FNYEAQ. The CDR3 spans 17 residues. The CDR3 bases are TGTGCCAGCAGCTTAGCGCTAGGGGGGGCGAACACCGGGGAGCTGTTTTTT. Encoded protein: CASSLALGGANTGELFF. The full variable domain, in which reference TRBV7-6 and TRBJ2-2 provide the parts outside the CDR3, is GAGVSQSPRYKVTKRGQDVALRCDPISGHVSLYWYRQALGQGPEFLTYFNYEAQQDKSGLPNDRFSAERPEGSISTLTIQRTEQRDSAMYRCASSLALGGANTGELFFGEGSRLTVL.

The rearrangement links TRBV5-6 to TRBJ2-1; 11 nucleotides agree with TRBD2. V dropped 4 bases and J dropped 7; count of bases not matched to a gene: 7. Germline values: CDR1 SGHDT, CDR2 YYEEEE. The CDR3 consists of 15 residues. CDR3 residues: CASSAKLAGENEQFF. The CDR3 DNA reads as TGTGCCAGCAGCGCCAAACTAGCGGGGGAGAATGAGCAGTTCTTC.

The chain carries TRBV29-1 and TRBJ2-7, with 10 bases matching TRBD2. CDR3 size: 12 residues. CDR1 SQVTM and CDR2 ANQGSEA come from the germline V gene. Trimming removed 5 bases from V and 5 bases from J; junction bases left unmatched: 3. The CDR3, as DNA: TGCAGCGTTCAGCGGGGGGGCCACGAGCAGTACTTC. Residues: CSVQRGGHEQYF.